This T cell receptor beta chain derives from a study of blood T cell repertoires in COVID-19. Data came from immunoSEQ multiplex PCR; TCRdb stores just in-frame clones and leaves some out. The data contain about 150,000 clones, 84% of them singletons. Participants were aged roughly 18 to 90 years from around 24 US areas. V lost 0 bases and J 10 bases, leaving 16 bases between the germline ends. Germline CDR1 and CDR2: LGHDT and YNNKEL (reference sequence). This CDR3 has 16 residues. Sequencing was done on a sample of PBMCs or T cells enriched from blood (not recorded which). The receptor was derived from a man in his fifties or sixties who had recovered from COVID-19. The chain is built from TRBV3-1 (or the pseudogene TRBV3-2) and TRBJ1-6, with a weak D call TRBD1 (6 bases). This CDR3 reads CASSQEIPGAVSPLHF. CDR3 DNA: TGTGCCAGCAGCCAAGAAATTCCAGGGGCGGTGTCACCCCTCCACTTT.